This T cell receptor beta chain derives from a study of T cell repertoires in cytomegalovirus infection (dated by TCRdb to about 2019). Some background on the complete study: Donor HLA type was relevant to the analysis, as public TCR beta signatures indicated carriage of CMV infection together with the matching HLA type. Broader findings and caveats from the paper: Carriers of CMV infection plus the relevant HLA type were discriminated by the cumulative frequency of public TCR beta family members in the study cohort and in an independent approximately 340-donor cohort. The ex vivo response was dominated by HLA-C-restricted CMV-specific TCR beta clonotypes, which also provided the single most frequent clonotype in two of eight donors.

The germline V gene sets CDR1 to SGHTA and CDR2 to FQGNSA. The junction shows trimming of 5 bases on V and 5 bases on J, and the gene matches do not reach 11 bases of it. Measured from the cysteine to the valine, the CDR3 is 15 residues long. Just CDR3 DNA is preserved here, 45 bases in frame from base 1. The reads were generated on an Illumina HiSeq 1500. The raw public data were reprocessed by TCRdb itself: fastp quality trimming at Q25, MiXCR clonotype calling, in-frame beta chains only. Under each unique CDR3 protein, matching rows form one entry showing the most common genes and DNA. This sample is represented by about 600,000 distinct CDR3 sequences; approximately 25% of them were singletons. The top ten constitute 8% of the sample. This clonotype was detected ten times or more. The specificity of this receptor is unknown. It has no much larger one-base neighbor in the sample; base qualities were not kept.

Sequencing was performed on CD8+ T cells from PBMCs. The receptor was derived from a human donor in good health (CMV status not recorded). Some clones in this sample may be carry-over from other donors' samples. This sequence uses TRBV7-2 and TRBJ2-7; 8 of the junction bases match TRBD1. CDR3 loop: CASSKGTGGKDEQYV. DNA sequence: TGTGCCAGCAGCAAGGGGACAGGAGGGAAAGACGAGCAGTACGTC.